The 23 T cell receptor beta chains in this list originate from one sample, sequenced in a study of shared clonotypes between healthy human individuals. Data came from immunoSEQ multiplex PCR; TCRdb stores just in-frame clones and leaves some out. The sample holds 800,000 to 950,000 clones, roughly 96% seen once. CD45RO-negative, CCR7-positively selected cells formed the naive CD8 fraction, excluding terminally differentiated effector memory CD45RA+ cells. Material for sequencing was naive CD8+ T cells sorted from blood. Receptors were obtained from a man in his thirties or forties in good health.

The V and J genes are TRBV4-3 and TRBJ1-2; D remains ambiguous. This CDR3 is 16 amino acids long. Per the germline V gene, CDR1 is LGHNA and CDR2 is YSLEER. The germline V and J ends were trimmed by 0 bases and 7 bases, with 18 bases remaining between them. CDR3 bases: TGCGCCAGCAGCCAAGATGAATGGCAGATAAAGTTTGGCTACACCTTC. Translation gives CASSQDEWQIKFGYTF.

The chain joins TRBV28 to TRBJ2-7, with 10 bases that match TRBD2. Germline CDR1 reads MDHEN; CDR2 reads SYDVKM. V lost 5 bases to trimming and J lost 1 base; unmatched junction nucleotides: 14. The CDR3 has 18 amino acids. CDR3 region: CASSLGLAETPMSYEQYF. The CDR3 DNA sequence: TGTGCCAGCAGTCTCGGACTAGCGGAAACTCCTATGTCCTACGAGCAGTACTTC.

The chain joins TRBV6-6 to TRBJ1-2; D remains unclear. This CDR3 is built from 14 residues. The germline CDR1 and CDR2 sequences are MNHNY and SVGAGI (reference sequence). V was shortened by 6 bases and J by 1 base, with 12 bases between the two germline ends. The CDR3: CASRSYDLNYGYTF. The CDR3 bases are TGTGCCAGCAGGTCGTATGACCTTAACTATGGCTACACCTTC.

This chain joins TRBV7-8 and TRBJ1-5; 9 bases match TRBD1. The CDR3 covers 14 residues. The ends lost 3 bases at V and 8 bases at J; junction bases unmatched: 5. The V gene's germline CDR1 is SGHVS and CDR2 FQNEAQ. CDR3 sequence reads: CASSFDRGREPQHF. DNA of the CDR3: TGTGCCAGCAGCTTCGACAGGGGGAGGGAGCCCCAGCATTTT.

This CDR3 is CASSEETGSGTDTQYF. The CDR3 region has the DNA TGTGCCAGCAGTGAGGAGACAGGGTCTGGCACAGATACGCAGTATTTT. This chain uses TRBV21-1 with TRBJ2-3; the D call TRBD1 from the table was never checked on the DNA. TRBV21-1 is marked as a pseudogene. The CDR3 spans 16 residues.

This chain links TRBV29-1 with TRBJ2-7; D may be TRBD1 (6 bases). This CDR3 has 14 residues. Germline V CDR1 and CDR2: SQVTM, ANQGSEA. V shed 4 bases and J shed 6 bases, with 19 bases lying between them. The CDR3 DNA sequence: TGCAGCGTTGCCCTTACAGGGCCTAGCTCCGAGCAGTACTTC. Its protein product is CSVALTGPSSEQYF.

This chain joins TRBV9 and TRBJ2-1; D is perhaps TRBD2 (6 bases). The V gene lost 3 bases and the J gene lost 6 bases, with 13 bases spanning the gap. In germline, CDR1 is SGDLS, CDR2 YYNGEE. This CDR3 has 14 amino acids. DNA for the CDR3: TGTGCCAGCAGCGCCGAGGGACTGGCCAATGAGCAGTTCTTC. This gives the protein CASSAEGLANEQFF.

The CDR3, as DNA: TGTGCCAGCAGCCGAAGTCAGACAGTGGGCTATGGCTACACCTTC. It codes for CASSRSQTVGYGYTF. This chain uses TRBV27 with TRBJ1-2; perhaps TRBD1 as D (5 bases). Germline V gene sequence: CDR1 MNHEY, CDR2 SMNVEV (reference sequence). The CDR3 extends over 15 amino acids. V lost 6 bases, J lost 4 bases, and 18 bases lay in between.

This chain joins TRBV21-1 and TRBJ2-7; the table's D call of TRBD1 was not tested on the DNA. TRBV21-1 corresponds to a pseudogene. The length of the CDR3 is 15 residues. CDR3 sequence: CASRRPRGERYEQYF. The CDR3 bases are TGTGCCAGCCGCCGCCCCAGGGGCGAAAGATACGAGCAGTACTTC.

This clone was seen just once. V usage is TRBV7-8 and J usage is TRBJ2-7, with 7 bases aligning to TRBD2. Germline trimming cut 0 bases from V and 6 bases from J; bases unmatched to any gene: 11. The CDR3 sequence is 16 residues long. Looked up from germline, CDR1 is SGHVS and CDR2 is FQNEAQ. The DNA for the CDR3 is TGTGCCAGCAGCTTAGCGTTCGATGGGAGGGCCTCCGAGCAGTACTTC. The encoded protein is CASSLAFDGRASEQYF. The full variable domain, with the rest looked up from reference TRBV7-8 and TRBJ2-7, is GAGVSQSPRYKVAKRGQDVALRCDPISGHVSLFWYQQALGQGPEFLTYFQNEAQLDKSGLPSDRFFAERPEGSVSTLKIQRTQQEDSAVYLCASSLAFDGRASEQYFGPGTRLTVT.

The V and J genes are TRBV7-9 and TRBJ1-1, with 7 bases identical to TRBD1. The CDR3 runs to 16 residues. CDR1 and CDR2 (germline): SEHNR, FQNEAQ (reference sequence). V shed 4 bases, J shed 4 bases, and the junction held 12 bases outside the gene matches. The CDR3 sequence is CASSSIQGPRGTEAFF. In DNA form, the CDR3 reads TGTGCCAGCAGCTCCATACAGGGGCCCAGGGGCACTGAAGCTTTCTTT.

As for this clone: This specimen includes other DNA sequences encoding the same CDR3. The V call is TRBV6-5, the J call TRBJ1-5; D gene unclear. CDR1 and CDR2 (germline): MNHEY, SVGAGI. Trimming removed 2 bases from V and 7 bases from J, with 6 bases in between. CDR3 length: 12 amino acids. In nucleotides, the CDR3 is TGTGCCAGCAGTTACCCTGGGCAGCCCCAGCATTTT. Translating gives CASSYPGQPQHF.

The chain recombines TRBV27 with TRBJ1-2; 7 nucleotides match TRBD1. J lost 3 bases, V lost 4 bases, and 8 bases had no gene match. This CDR3 comprises 15 residues. Germline lookup yields CDR1 MNHEY and CDR2 SMNVEV (reference sequence). The CDR3 protein is CASSYYRGSDYGYTF. CDR3 nucleotides: TGTGCCAGCAGTTACTACAGGGGTTCTGACTATGGCTACACCTTC.

V is TRBV25-1 and J is TRBJ2-1; no clear D gene. The length of the CDR3 is 15 residues. V lost 3 bases and J 4 bases, leaving 13 bases between the germline ends. Per the germline V gene, CDR1 is MGHDK and CDR2 is SYGVNS. The CDR3 sequence is CASSDGSGRYNEQFF. CDR3 bases: TGTGCCAGCAGTGATGGTTCCGGACGGTACAATGAGCAGTTCTTC.

The rearrangement uses TRBV9 and TRBJ1-1; possible D gene TRBD1, 5 bases. Between the trimmed V and J ends, which lost 0 bases and 1 base, there was a span of 19 bases. The CDR3 totals 18 residues. Germline V gene sequence: CDR1 SGDLS, CDR2 YYNGEE. The CDR3 DNA reads as TGTGCCAGCAGCGTAGGTGTAAGGGGCGAATTCAGGAACACTGAAGCTTTCTTT. It translates to CASSVGVRGEFRNTEAFF.

This chain joins TRBV9 and TRBJ2-7; D ambiguous. This CDR3 is built from 13 residues. The V end was cut by 4 bases, the J end by 0 bases, with 8 bases between. CDR1 and CDR2 from the germline V gene are SGDLS and YYNGEE. The DNA for the CDR3 is TGTGCCAGCAGCCCCACTCCCTCCTACGAGCAGTACTTC. Translation gives CASSPTPSYEQYF.

The V gene is TRBV4-3, the J gene TRBJ2-7; D is uncertain. Germline-derived CDR1 and CDR2 are LGHNA and YSLEER. The CDR3 is 13 amino acids. Trimming took 1 base from V and 4 from J, leaving 8 bases between them. Here the CDR3 reads CASSQVVKYEQYF. The CDR3 DNA follows: TGCGCCAGCAGCCAAGTTGTGAAGTACGAGCAGTACTTC.

This sequence joins TRBV2 and TRBJ2-7, with D possibly matching TRBD2 (5 bases). Germline V lookup: CDR1 SNHLY, CDR2 FYNNEI. Trimming shortened V by 3 bases and J by 5 bases, and 11 bases separated the two germline ends. This CDR3 has 13 amino acids. CDR3 protein: CASSDQSGDEQYF. In DNA, the CDR3 is TGTGCCAGCAGTGACCAGTCCGGGGACGAGCAGTACTTC.

This chain connects TRBV28 to TRBJ2-7; TRBD2 agrees at 7 bases. The CDR3 runs to 14 residues. With 5 bases clipped from V and 4 bases from J, the junction kept 8 bases outside the gene matches. Looked up from germline, CDR1 is MDHEN and CDR2 is SYDVKM. CDR3 region: CASSPAGAQYEQYF. The DNA for the CDR3 is TGTGCCAGCAGTCCCGCGGGAGCACAATACGAGCAGTACTTC.

The CDR3 here is CASSRGGDPGELFF. CDR3 sequence (DNA): TGTGCCAGCAGTCGCGGCGGGGATCCCGGGGAGCTGTTTTTT. V is TRBV28 and J is TRBJ2-2, with D possibly TRBD2 on 6 matching bases. V was trimmed by 5 bases and J by 6 bases, leaving 13 bases between them. The CDR3 runs to 14 residues. Germline assignment: CDR1 MDHEN and CDR2 SYDVKM.

The rearrangement links TRBV20-1 to TRBJ1-1; D unresolved. The CDR3 covers 8 residues. V was trimmed by 6 bases and J by 10 bases, leaving 6 bases between them. The germline gives CDR1 DFQATT, CDR2 SNEGSKA (reference sequence). The CDR3, as DNA: TGCAGTGCCGCGGGAGCTTTCTTT. Translating it yields CSAAGAFF.

The chain recombines TRBV28 with TRBJ2-7; TRBD1 might be the D (6 bases). The CDR3 runs to 14 residues. The germline gives CDR1 MDHEN, CDR2 SYDVKM. Trimming cost V 3 bases and J 3 bases, with 12 bases left between them. Written as DNA, the CDR3 is TGTGCCAGCAGTTTCACAGGGAGTGGCTACGAGCAGTACTTC. It translates to CASSFTGSGYEQYF.

This sequence joins TRBV11-2 and TRBJ1-3; 7 bases line up with TRBD1. The CDR3 consists of 16 residues. In germline, CDR1 is SGHAT, CDR2 FQNNGV. J lost 4 bases, V lost 8 bases, and 14 bases had no gene match. In DNA form, the CDR3 reads TGTGCCAGCTACGGGGGATCACAGGGGCTGGGAAACACCATATATTTT. Translation: CASYGGSQGLGNTIYF.